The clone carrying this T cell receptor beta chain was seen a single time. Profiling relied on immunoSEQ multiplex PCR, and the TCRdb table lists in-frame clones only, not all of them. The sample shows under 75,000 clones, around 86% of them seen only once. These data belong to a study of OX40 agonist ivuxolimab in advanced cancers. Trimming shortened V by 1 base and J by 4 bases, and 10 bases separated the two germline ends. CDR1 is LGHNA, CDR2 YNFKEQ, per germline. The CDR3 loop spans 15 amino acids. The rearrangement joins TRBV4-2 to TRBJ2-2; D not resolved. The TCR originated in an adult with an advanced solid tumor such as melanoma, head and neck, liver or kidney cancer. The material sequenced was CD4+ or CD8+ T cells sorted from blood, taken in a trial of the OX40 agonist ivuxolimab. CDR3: CASSQGGHFTGELFF. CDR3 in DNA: TGTGCCAGCAGCCAAGGAGGCCACTTCACCGGGGAGCTGTTTTTT.